Listed here are 32 T cell receptor beta chains from one sample, sequenced in a study of blood T cell repertoires in COVID-19. The data were produced by immunoSEQ multiplex PCR, yet TCRdb's version contains in-frame clones alone and is incomplete. The sample carries under 75,000 clones, approximately 80% recorded once. The sequencing sample was made of peripheral blood. The source of these receptors is a woman of 80 years or more with acute or convalescent COVID-19.

This clone was seen at least ten times. This chain connects TRBV5-8 to TRBJ2-2; D call uncertain. CDR1 and CDR2 from the germline V gene are SGHTS and YDEGEE. This CDR3 has 12 residues. Trimming left V 7 bases short and J 6 bases short, with 10 bases between. The CDR3 region is CASHTPSGELFF. CDR3 coding DNA: TGTGCCAGCCACACCCCGTCCGGGGAGCTGTTTTTT.

This rearrangement joins TRBV7-3 to TRBJ2-5; 9 bases map to TRBD2. J lost 4 bases, V lost 5 bases, and 8 bases had no gene match. Germline V gene sequence: CDR1 SGHTA, CDR2 FQGTGA. The CDR3 consists of 15 residues. CDR3 sequence reads: CASSPTSGGGETQYF. The CDR3 bases are TGTGCCAGCAGCCCGACTAGCGGTGGTGGAGAGACCCAGTACTTC.

This clone was counted ten times or more. V and J are TRBV18 and TRBJ2-6, with D possibly matching TRBD2 (5 bases). From germline, CDR1 is KGHSH and CDR2 LQKENI. Trimming left V 2 bases short and J 4 bases short, with 9 bases between. The CDR3 is 15 amino acids. The CDR3 loop reads CASSPEGLGANVLTF. CDR3 nucleotide sequence: TGTGCCAGCTCACCAGAGGGTCTGGGGGCCAACGTCCTGACTTTC. Combining the CDR3 with reference TRBV18 and TRBJ2-6 gives the whole variable domain NAGVMQNPRHLVRRRGQEARLRCSPMKGHSHVYWYRQLPEEGLKFMVYLQKENIIDESGMPKERFSAEFPKEGPSILRIQQVVRGDSAAYFCASSPEGLGANVLTFGAGSRLTVL.

The CDR3 nucleotides read TGTGCCAGCAGTTCAAGAGGGCCAGGGGTCCCAGATACGCAGTATTTT. It specifies CASSSRGPGVPDTQYF. The J gene is TRBJ2-3, the V gene TRBV6-5; D is possibly TRBD1 (6 bases). V lost 4 bases and J 4 bases, leaving 18 bases between the germline ends. Per the germline V gene, CDR1 is MNHEY and CDR2 is SVGAGI. CDR3 length: 16 residues.

This chain uses TRBV6-2 or TRBV6-3 with TRBJ2-4, with 7 bases identical to TRBD2. Germline CDR1 and CDR2: MNHEY and SVGEGT. Unmatched junction bases numbered 7, after V lost 5 bases and J lost 3 bases. The CDR3 runs 15 residues. This CDR3 is CASSAVGEGKNIQYF. The CDR3 region has the DNA TGTGCCAGCAGTGCAGTGGGGGAGGGCAAAAACATTCAGTACTTC.

This clone was detected only once. The chain has TRBV7-6 and TRBJ1-1, with D maybe TRBD1 (5 bases). The V gene's germline CDR1 is SGHVS and CDR2 FNYEAQ. V was pared by 1 base and J by 11 bases, with 14 bases between. The CDR3 has 13 residues. The CDR3 DNA sequence: TGTGCCAGCAGCTTAGTCGGTGGGGGGAAGGCTTTCTTT. Translating gives CASSLVGGGKAFF.

J is TRBJ2-1 and V is TRBV7-6; 7 bases agree with TRBD1. Per the germline V gene, CDR1 is SGHVS and CDR2 is FNYEAQ. V lost 1 base, J lost 6 bases, and 6 bases stayed unmatched. This CDR3 spans 15 amino acids. The CDR3 DNA reads TGTGCCAGCAGCTTAGGGACAGGAAAAGGCAATGAGCAGTTCTTC. This codes for CASSLGTGKGNEQFF.

The count of this clone is one. The CDR3 sequence is CASSQDLSGRAGEQFF. The CDR3 nucleotides are TGTGCCAGCAGCCAAGATCTAAGCGGGAGGGCGGGTGAGCAGTTCTTC. The chain links TRBV3-1 (or the pseudogene TRBV3-2) to TRBJ2-1, with 10 bases that match TRBD2. The CDR3 has 16 amino acids. CDR1 LGHDT and CDR2 YNNKEL come from the germline V gene (reference sequence). V lost 0 bases and J lost 9; bases outside the gene matches: 8.

The chain joins TRBV6-5 to TRBJ1-5, with TRBD1 matching over 7 bases. CDR1 MNHEY and CDR2 SVGAGI come from the germline V gene. The length of the CDR3 is 13 residues. Trimming cost V 8 bases and J 4 bases; bases outside gene matches: 5. The CDR3 spells CASDRDRNQPQHF. DNA of the CDR3: TGTGCCAGCGATAGGGACAGAAATCAGCCCCAGCATTTT.

This chain links TRBV19 with TRBJ1-2; TRBD1 matches 8 bases. Germline V gene lookup returns CDR1 LNHDA and CDR2 SQIVND (reference sequence). This CDR3 is built from 13 residues. The J segment lost 4 bases and the V segment lost 5 bases, leaving 3 bases of the junction unmatched. CDR3 sequence (DNA): TGTGCCAGTAGTGGGACAGGAATCTATGGCTACACCTTC. This gives the protein CASSGTGIYGYTF. Using reference TRBV19 and TRBJ1-2 for the parts outside the CDR3, the full variable domain is DGGITQSPKYLFRKEGQNVTLSCEQNLNHDAMYWYRQDPGQGLRLIYYSQIVNDFQKGDIAEGYSVSREKKESFPLTVTSAQKNPTAFYLCASSGTGIYGYTFGSGTRLTVV.

The table lists this clone with a few counts. The rearrangement joins TRBV2 to TRBJ2-7; the D gene is possibly TRBD2 (5 bases). CDR1 is SNHLY, CDR2 FYNNEI, per germline. The CDR3 is 12 amino acids. V was pared by 6 bases and J by 7 bases, with 13 bases between. The CDR3 spells CASSGEVAEQYF. The CDR3 region has the DNA TGTGCCAGCAGCGGAGAGGTAGCGGAGCAGTACTTC.

The rearrangement uses TRBV28 and TRBJ1-3, with TRBD1 matching over 7 bases. The trim removed 6 bases at V and 2 bases at J, leaving 7 bases unmatched. The germline V gene has CDR1 MDHEN and CDR2 SYDVKM. The CDR3 has 15 amino acids. The CDR3 reads CASRPTRGTGNTIYF. CDR3 coding DNA: TGTGCCAGCAGGCCGACCAGGGGGACTGGAAACACCATATATTTT.

The chain is built from TRBV4-1 and TRBJ1-1, with no clear D. The CDR3 runs to 15 residues. The V gene lost 0 bases and the J gene lost 2 bases, with 10 bases spanning the gap. Germline lookup yields CDR1 MGHRA and CDR2 YSYEKL. The CDR3 loop reads CASSQDRSLNTEAFF. The CDR3 DNA is TGCGCCAGCAGCCAAGACCGGTCTCTCAACACTGAAGCTTTCTTT.

The rearrangement uses TRBV6-6 and TRBJ2-7; D gene uncertain. The CDR3 sequence is 11 residues long. Germline-derived CDR1 and CDR2 are MNHNY and SVGAGI (reference sequence). Trimming stripped 5 bases from V and 3 bases from J, with 5 bases between. CDR3 bases: TGTGCCAGCAGTGACAACTACGAGCAGTACTTC. Residues: CASSDNYEQYF.

The chain couples TRBV6-1 to TRBJ2-7; 12 positions agree with TRBD1. The CDR3 loop spans 16 amino acids. The germline V gene encodes CDR1 MNHNS and CDR2 SASEGT. With V trimmed by 1 base and J by 6 bases, 7 bases remained unmatched. CDR3 sequence reads: CASSEGKGTGGFEQYF. In DNA form, the CDR3 reads TGTGCCAGCAGTGAAGGGAAGGGGACAGGGGGCTTCGAGCAGTACTTC.

Only a few counts were recorded for this clone. This rearrangement joins TRBV15 to TRBJ1-4; 10 positions agree with TRBD1. Germline CDR1 reads LNHNV; CDR2 reads YYDKDF (reference sequence). The CDR3 has 16 residues. The ends lost 0 bases at V and 6 bases at J; junction bases unmatched: 4. This CDR3 is CATSRDSGTGDEKLFF. The CDR3, as DNA: TGTGCCACCAGCAGAGATTCCGGGACAGGGGATGAAAAACTGTTTTTT.

The genes are TRBV9 and TRBJ2-2, with 15 bases aligning to TRBD2. This CDR3 has 16 residues. Germline V gene data show CDR1 as SGDLS and CDR2 as YYNGEE. Trimming at V came to 3 bases and at J to 7 bases, leaving 4 bases not matched to a gene. CDR3: CASSAGLAGGIGELFF. For the CDR3, the DNA is TGTGCCAGCAGCGCAGGACTAGCGGGAGGGATCGGGGAGCTGTTTTTT.

This clone appeared once. This chain uses TRBV6-5 with TRBJ1-2; the D gene is possibly TRBD1 (6 bases). CDR1 and CDR2 (germline): MNHEY, SVGAGI. V lost 6 bases, J lost 7 bases, and 9 bases lay in between. The CDR3 covers 11 residues. The CDR3, as DNA: TGTGCCAGCAGCCAGGGGTCTGGCTACACCTTC. Its translation is CASSQGSGYTF.

This clone was detected only a few times. The chain carries TRBV7-2 and TRBJ1-2; perhaps TRBD1 as D (6 bases). Looked up from germline, CDR1 is SGHTA and CDR2 is FQGNSA. The CDR3 has 14 amino acids. V was trimmed by 7 bases and J by 1 base, leaving 13 bases between them. CDR3: CASTQQDSNYGYTF. The CDR3 nucleotides are TGTGCCAGCACCCAACAGGACAGTAACTATGGCTACACCTTC.

The chain recombines TRBV2 with TRBJ1-5; the D gene is possibly TRBD1 (6 bases). The CDR3 has 15 amino acids. Deletions cut 2 bases from V and 9 bases from J, with 17 bases between. Germline-derived CDR1 and CDR2 are SNHLY and FYNNEI. CDR3 DNA sequence: TGTGCCAGCAGTGAATTGATGACAGGTTCTTCGCCCCAGCATTTT. It yields the protein CASSELMTGSSPQHF.

The table lists this clone with a few counts. The chain is built from TRBV16 and TRBJ2-7, with D hard to call. The CDR3 has 13 residues. V shed 4 bases and J shed 1 base, with 8 bases lying between them. Germline V lookup: CDR1 KGHSY, CDR2 FQNENV. The CDR3 protein is CASSPWLSYEQYF. In DNA form, the CDR3 reads TGTGCCAGCAGCCCGTGGCTTTCCTACGAGCAGTACTTC.

This chain connects TRBV7-9 to TRBJ2-7; possible D gene TRBD2, 5 bases. The CDR3 is 12 residues long. Germline CDR1 reads SEHNR; CDR2 reads FQNEAQ (reference sequence). Deletions cut 5 bases from V and 6 bases from J, with 11 bases between. CDR3 in amino acids: CASSLLGSEQYF. The CDR3 DNA reads as TGTGCCAGCAGCCTACTGGGGAGCGAGCAGTACTTC.

The chain is built from TRBV5-1 and TRBJ1-1; 10 nucleotides match TRBD1. V dropped 4 bases and J dropped 4; count of bases not matched to a gene: 10. The CDR3 has 16 residues. Germline CDR1 and CDR2: SGHRS and YFSETQ. The CDR3: CASSPTSGQGGTEAFF. For the CDR3, the DNA is TGCGCCAGCAGCCCAACCTCCGGACAGGGGGGCACTGAAGCTTTCTTT.

The gene calls are TRBV5-4 and TRBJ1-1, with 9 nucleotides matching TRBD1. CDR1 and CDR2 (germline): SGHNT, YYREEE (reference sequence). The CDR3 length is 15 residues. J lost 4 bases, V lost 0 bases, and 4 bases had no gene match. The CDR3 DNA sequence: TGTGCCAGCAGCTTGGAGAACAGGGGGCTCACTGAAGCTTTCTTT. Its protein product is CASSLENRGLTEAFF. Based on the CDR3 plus reference TRBV5-4 and TRBJ1-1, the full variable domain is ETGVTQSPTHLIKTRGQQVTLRCSSQSGHNTVSWYQQALGQGPQFIFQYYREEENGRGNFPPRFSGLQFPNYSSELNVNALELDDSALYLCASSLENRGLTEAFFGQGTRLTVV.

V gene TRBV18 combines with J gene TRBJ1-1, with D maybe TRBD1 (5 bases). Germline V gives CDR1 KGHSH, CDR2 LQKENI. The V and J ends lost 2 bases and 6 bases respectively, with 16 bases between them. The CDR3 is 15 amino acids. The CDR3 sequence: CASSPISGLSAEAFF. The CDR3 region has the DNA TGTGCCAGCTCACCAATTTCAGGGTTGAGCGCTGAAGCTTTCTTT.

The rearrangement uses TRBV6-1 and TRBJ1-3, with 10 nucleotides matching TRBD1. Germline assignment: CDR1 MNHNS and CDR2 SASEGT. The J segment lost 8 bases and the V segment lost 2 bases, leaving 9 bases of the junction unmatched. The length of the CDR3 is 16 residues. CDR3 sequence (DNA): TGTGCCAGCAGTGAACCACCGGGACAGGGGAGGGACACCATATATTTT. This translates into CASSEPPGQGRDTIYF.

The CDR3 DNA reads TGTGCCAGCAGCTCCTACAGGGACTCTGGGGCCAACGTCCTGACTTTC. It yields the protein CASSSYRDSGANVLTF. The rearrangement links TRBV5-8 to TRBJ2-6, with D possibly matching TRBD1 (6 bases). The CDR3 sequence is 16 residues long. V was shortened by 3 bases and J by 0 bases, with 10 bases between the two germline ends. Germline CDR1 and CDR2: SGHTS and YDEGEE.

DNA for the CDR3: TGTGCCAGCAGAGCAGACAGCTTAGGAAGAGAGACCCAGTACTTC. Translation: CASRADSLGRETQYF. The genes are TRBV2 and TRBJ2-5, with D maybe TRBD1 (5 bases). Germline V gene lookup returns CDR1 SNHLY and CDR2 FYNNEI. The CDR3 sequence is 15 residues long. The V and J ends lost 6 bases and 4 bases respectively, with 18 bases between them.

The V call is TRBV4-2, the J call TRBJ1-2; D gene uncertain. CDR3 length: 15 amino acids. CDR1 LGHNA and CDR2 YNFKEQ come from the germline V gene. Trimming cost V 0 bases and J 4 bases, with 12 bases left between them. CDR3 coding DNA: TGTGCCAGCAGCCAAGAATCGAGCTTTCCCTATGGCTACACCTTC. Translation: CASSQESSFPYGYTF.

The J gene is TRBJ1-2, the V gene TRBV6-6; D is undetermined. This CDR3 spans 12 amino acids. Trimming cost V 5 bases and J 7 bases, with 11 bases left between them. Germline CDR1 reads MNHNY; CDR2 reads SVGAGI (reference sequence). The CDR3 spells CASSPPPGGYTF. Here the CDR3 DNA reads TGTGCCAGCAGTCCTCCCCCGGGTGGCTACACCTTC.

This clone was seen at least ten times. The chain has TRBV5-1 and TRBJ2-5, with D tentatively TRBD1 (5 bases). Germline lookup yields CDR1 SGHRS and CDR2 YFSETQ. CDR3 length: 15 amino acids. V shed 0 bases and J shed 3 bases, with 12 bases lying between them. This CDR3 is CASSLGSRVEETQYF. For the CDR3, the DNA is TGCGCCAGCAGCTTGGGTTCCAGGGTGGAAGAGACCCAGTACTTC.

This rearrangement joins TRBV28 to TRBJ2-1; 12 bases are shared with TRBD2. The CDR3 loop spans 15 amino acids. Looked up from germline, CDR1 is MDHEN and CDR2 is SYDVKM. Germline trimming cut 3 bases from V and 11 bases from J; bases unmatched to any gene: 8. This chain's CDR3 is CASSFRWTSGTKQFF. The DNA of the CDR3 is TGTGCCAGCAGTTTCAGGTGGACTAGCGGGACTAAGCAGTTCTTC. The whole variable domain, remainder taken from reference TRBV28 and TRBJ2-1, is DVKVTQSSRYLVKRTGEKVFLECVQDMDHENMFWYRQDPGLGLRLIYFSYDVKMKEKGDIPEGYSVSREKKERFSLILESASTNQTSMYLCASSFRWTSGTKQFFGPGTRLTVL.